This T cell receptor (beta chain) was sequenced during a study of cytomegalovirus exposure and HLA in healthy donors. CDR3 length equals 16 residues. Germline CDR1 and CDR2: MNHEY and SMNVEV (reference sequence). The V end lost 2 bases, the J end lost 1 base, and 15 bases lay between the germline ends. Study-wide results and limits: Some TCR beta chains (roughly 160 of them) were listed as cytomegalovirus-associated.

Assay: immunoSEQ multiplex PCR; the TCRdb copy retains only in-frame clones and omits some. This table has 150,000 to 200,000 clones, around 88% appearing once. A word on this clone: What it binds is unknown.

The V and J genes are TRBV27 and TRBJ2-7; D remains ambiguous. The sequence derives from a woman aged 18 to 35 in good health and CMV-seronegative. The sample consisted of PBMCs. The CDR3 sequence is CASSLKSRATSYEQYF. Here the CDR3 DNA reads TGTGCCAGCAGTTTAAAGTCCCGCGCTACGTCCTACGAGCAGTACTTC.